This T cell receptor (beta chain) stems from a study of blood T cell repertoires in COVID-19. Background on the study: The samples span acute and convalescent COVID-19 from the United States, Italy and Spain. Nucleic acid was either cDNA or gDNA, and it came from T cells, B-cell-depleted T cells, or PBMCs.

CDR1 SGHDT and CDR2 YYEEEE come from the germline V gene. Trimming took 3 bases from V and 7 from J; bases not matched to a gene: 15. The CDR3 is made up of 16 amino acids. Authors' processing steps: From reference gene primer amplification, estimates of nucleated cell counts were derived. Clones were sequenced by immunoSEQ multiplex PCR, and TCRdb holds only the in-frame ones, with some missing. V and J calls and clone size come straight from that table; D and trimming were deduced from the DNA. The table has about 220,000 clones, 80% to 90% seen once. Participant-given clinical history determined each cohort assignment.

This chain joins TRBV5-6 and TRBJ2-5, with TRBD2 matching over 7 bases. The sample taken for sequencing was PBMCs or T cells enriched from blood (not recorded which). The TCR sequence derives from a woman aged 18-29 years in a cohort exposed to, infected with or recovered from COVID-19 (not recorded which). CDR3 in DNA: TGTGCCAGCAGCTCCCCCCAGCGGGGAAAACCGGGGACCCAGTACTTC. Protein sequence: CASSSPQRGKPGTQYF.